This TCR beta chain was recovered during a study of T cells in Graves' hyperthyroidism and ophthalmopathy. Study background: Before any treatment, at initial diagnosis, peripheral blood was collected.

Among the patients, aged 18 to 65, hyperthyroidism was newly diagnosed and had lasted under 2 months. Concerning this clonotype itself: Its target is unknown.

Amplification yielded TCR beta CDR3 regions, with RNA transcripts as the source. Initially, a first-round RT-PCR of the TCR CDR3 employed the HTBI primer set. TCRdb analysed the multiplex PCR reads with MiXCR anew, one entry per CDR3 protein. The sample consists of about 620,000 distinct CDR3 sequences, roughly 16% of them appearing once. Study-wide findings and caveats: It was a median roughly 6.5 months before onset that the model predicted ophthalmopathy. In blood, most of the thyroid clonotypes expanded above 0.001 were also present.

Germline V gene data show CDR1 as MDHEN and CDR2 as SYDVKM. The CDR3 is made up of 14 amino acids. V lost 7 bases to trimming and J lost 2 bases, with 11 bases between them. Sequenced material: blood. This chain joins TRBV28 and TRBJ2-2; D could derive from TRBD1 or TRBD2 (5 bases each). The TCR comes from a young woman with Graves' hyperthyroidism. The CDR3 DNA sequence: TGTGCCAGCATCGGGACCACAAACACCGGGGAGCTGTTTTTT. Protein product: CASIGTTNTGELFF.